This TCR beta chain was identified during a study of shared clonotypes between healthy human individuals. Sequencing used immunoSEQ multiplex PCR; TCRdb keeps in-frame clones, though not all of them. The repertoire includes 980,000 or so clones, about 80% of them detected once, and about 1.5% sits in the top ten. Donation came from healthy HIV-negative adults that had no recent acute infections or vaccinations. Germline loops: CDR1 SGHTS, CDR2 YDEGEE. The CDR3 is 17 amino acids. V was clipped by 4 bases and J by 3 bases; unmatched bases: 9. This clonotype originated in a man aged 18 to 29 in good health. The sample consisted of memory CD4+ T cells sorted from blood. Subset specified: CD45RA-negative fraction. V usage is TRBV5-8 and J usage is TRBJ2-1; 11 nucleotides agree with TRBD2. CDR3: CASSAMAGTSGYNEQFF. CDR3 nucleotides: TGTGCCAGCAGCGCTATGGCCGGGACTAGCGGCTACAATGAGCAGTTCTTC.